One and the same sample provided the 19 T cell receptor beta chains below, sequenced in a study of tumor-infiltrating lymphocytes in primary liver carcinoma (dated by TCRdb to the late 2010s). Blood RNA was extracted from unsorted whole blood with TRIzol reagent; germline DNA came from the DNeasy Blood & Tissue kit. Reads for this sample came from an Illumina HiSeq 2500. Using a constant-region primer and ProtoScript II reverse transcriptase, TCRbeta-specific cDNA was reverse-transcribed from roughly 460 ng total RNA. Three nested multiplex PCR rounds, following a slightly modified ARM-PCR procedure, were used to build the TCRbeta libraries. Each of the first two PCR rounds ran for 10 cycles and used multiplex TRBV1-TRBV30 forward primers together with a Cbeta reverse primer. The public reads were reanalyzed by TCRdb: fastp trimming at Q25, MiXCR alignment, in-frame beta chains only. A single entry per CDR3 protein holds the most common genes and DNA from its merged rows. The sample table holds fewer than 350,000 distinct CDR3 sequences, of which 65% were seen once. The ten largest clones add up to around 9.5% of the sample.

Sequences were obtained from peripheral blood. The receptor set was obtained from a man in his forties or fifties with primary liver carcinoma and hepatitis B virus infection.

The chain's CDR3 is CASSSLAGGRDEQFF. The DNA for the CDR3 is TGCGCCAGCAGCTCCCTAGCGGGAGGTCGGGATGAGCAGTTCTTC. The rearrangement links TRBV5-1 to TRBJ2-1; 11 bases are shared with TRBD2. From germline, CDR1 is SGHRS and CDR2 YFSETQ. V was clipped by 3 bases and J by 8 bases; unmatched bases: 7. This CDR3 has 15 residues.

This clonotype was detected only once. Given a much more abundant clone one base away, this may be a read error. The chain links TRBV11-2 to TRBJ2-1; D might be TRBD2 (5 bases). The CDR3 is 15 residues long. Germline lookup yields CDR1 SGHAT and CDR2 FQNNGV. The CDR3 region is CASSPGNYPYNVQFF. The DNA for the CDR3 is TGTGCCAGCAGCCCCGGGAATTACCCTTACAATGTGCAGTTCTTC. The full variable domain, rest sourced from reference TRBV11-2 and TRBJ2-1, is EAGVAQSPRYKIIEKRQSVAFWCNPISGHATLYWYQQILGQGPKLLIQFQNNGVVDDSQLPKDRFSAERLKGVDSTLKIQPAKLEDSAVYLCASSPGNYPYNVQFFGPGTRLTVL.

In the case of this clonotype: This could be a read error, since a much larger clone is one nucleotide away. This chain links TRBV6-2 or TRBV6-3 with TRBJ2-7; tentatively, D is TRBD2 (5 bases). Germline CDR1 reads MNHEY; CDR2 reads SVGEGT. This CDR3 contains 12 residues. CDR3 DNA: TGTCCCAGCAGTCTCGGGATCTACGAGCAGTACTTC. Its protein product is CPSSLGIYEQYF.

Many counts were recorded for this clonotype. The genes are TRBV6-6 and TRBJ2-1; possible D gene TRBD2, 5 bases. V gave up 6 bases and J gave up 3 bases, with 12 bases separating them. CDR3 size: 14 residues. Germline lookup yields CDR1 MNHNY and CDR2 SVGAGI (reference sequence). CDR3 residues: CASREDGNYNEQFF. The DNA of the CDR3 is TGTGCCAGCAGGGAAGACGGGAACTACAATGAGCAGTTCTTC.

Worth noting for this clonotype: A clone one base away is much larger, so this may be a read error. This chain joins TRBV10-1 and TRBJ2-1; no definite D call. The germline gives CDR1 WNHNN, CDR2 SYGVQD (reference sequence). The CDR3 spans 14 residues. Deletions cut 0 bases from V and 10 bases from J, with 13 bases between. CDR3 DNA sequence: TGCGCCAGCAGTGAGTCAATCGGTATAGGCGAGCAGTTCTTC. Translating it yields CASSESIGIGEQFF.

Comments on this clonotype: A much larger clone sits a single nucleotide away, making a read error possible. This is likely a read error, given that the CDR3 carries no conserved phenylalanine or tryptophan at its end. The chain couples TRBV29-1 to TRBJ2-1; no firm D call. Trimming took off 4 bases at V and 0 bases at J, with 7 bases between the two ends. The CDR3 contains 13 residues. CDR1 SQVTM and CDR2 ANQGSEA come from the germline V gene. The CDR3 region is CSVGLLSYNEQFL. DNA of the CDR3: TGCAGCGTTGGCCTGCTCTCCTACAATGAGCAGTTCCTC.

In its sample, this clonotype was seen many times. This chain links TRBV12-3 or TRBV12-4 with TRBJ1-2; 10 positions agree with TRBD1. The trim removed 1 base at V and 4 bases at J, leaving 0 bases unmatched. This CDR3 spans 14 amino acids. CDR3 region: CASSLGTGGYGYTF. The CDR3 DNA follows: TGTGCCAGCAGTTTAGGGACAGGGGGCTATGGCTACACCTTC.

Turning to this clonotype: Mismatch with germline at one junction end may stem from a read error. The J gene is TRBJ2-5, the V gene TRBV4-1, with D tentatively TRBD2 (5 bases). CDR1 and CDR2 (germline): MGHRA, YSYEKL. The CDR3 length is 16 residues. DNA of the CDR3: TGCGCCAGCAGCCAAGATTGGGGAGCTCATCAAGAGACCCGGTATTTC. Protein product: CASSQDWGAHQETRYF.

Details on this clonotype: The junction departs from germline at one end; a sequencing error may be responsible. The chain uses TRBV10-3 and TRBJ2-3; D gene uncertain. The germline gives CDR1 ENHRY, CDR2 SYGVKD. This CDR3 is 13 amino acids long. The CDR3 loop is CTISAFGTDTQYF. CDR3 DNA: TGTACCATCAGTGCCTTCGGTACAGATACGCAGTATTTT.

The rearrangement uses TRBV5-4 and TRBJ1-6, with a tentative D call TRBD1 (5 bases). Germline V lookup: CDR1 SGHNT, CDR2 YYREEE (reference sequence). The CDR3 is made up of 14 amino acids. The V end was cut by 1 base, the J end by 8 bases, with 10 bases between. The CDR3 region is CASSLSRGDSPLHF. In DNA form, the CDR3 reads TGTGCCAGCAGCTTGTCGAGGGGAGATTCACCCCTCCACTTT.

Note on this clonotype: This clone may be a read error of a much larger clone one base away. The V and J genes are TRBV14 and TRBJ2-2, with a weak D call TRBD2 (6 bases). CDR1 and CDR2 (germline): SGHDN, FVKESK. CDR3 length: 16 residues. Trimming pared 4 bases from V and 0 bases from J, leaving 12 bases between. CDR3 coding DNA: TGTGCCAGCAGCCGTGGACTATCGTCGAACACCGGGGAGCTGTTTTTT. This sequence encodes CASSRGLSSNTGELFF.

As for this clonotype: Germline is not matched at one junction end, which may reflect a read error. The chain couples TRBV10-2 to TRBJ2-7, with D perhaps TRBD1 (5 bases). Germline CDR1 reads WSHSY; CDR2 reads SAAADI. The CDR3 is 15 amino acids. For the CDR3, the DNA is TGCGCCAGCAGTGATCTTAACTTGGGGCTCTACGATCAGTACTTC. Amino acids: CASSDLNLGLYDQYF.

This clonotype showed up just once. A much larger clone is a single base away; this may be a read error. The rearrangement joins TRBV5-1 to TRBJ2-3; D is tentatively TRBD1 or TRBD2 (6 bases each). Trimming took off 6 bases at V and 6 bases at J, with 20 bases between the two ends. The CDR3 has 15 amino acids. Germline loops: CDR1 SGHRS, CDR2 YFSETQ. The CDR3 region is CASNFGGARFDTQYF. The DNA for the CDR3 is TGCGCCAGCAACTTCGGGGGCGCAAGGTTTGATACGCAGTATTTT.

As for this clonotype: This likely comes from a read error, as the CDR3 has no conserved phenylalanine or tryptophan at its end. The chain is built from TRBV6-6 and TRBJ2-7, with 11 bases lining up with TRBD2. The CDR3 spans 15 residues. Germline CDR1 MNHNY, CDR2 SVGAGI (reference sequence). V was clipped by 7 bases and J by 4 bases; unmatched bases: 9. The CDR3: CASTQGLAVLYEQYY. The CDR3 nucleotides are TGTGCCAGCACCCAGGGACTAGCGGTCCTATACGAGCAGTACTAC.

About this clonotype itself: The CDR3 carries no conserved terminal phenylalanine or tryptophan, so it likely arises from a read error. Because the CDR3's place on the DNA is in doubt, the DNA is left out and the CDR3 is given as listed by TCRdb. The V gene is TRBV11-3, the J gene TRBJ2-1; the tabulated D call, TRBD1, remains unverified against the DNA. The CDR3 adds up to 14 amino acids, both ends counted. Germline values: CDR1 SGHNT, CDR2 YENEEA. The CDR3 protein is CASSGGALRPEQFS.

Remarks on this clonotype: Given a much more abundant clone one base away, this may be a read error. This rearrangement joins TRBV14 to TRBJ2-1; D remains ambiguous. The CDR3 totals 13 residues. CDR1 and CDR2 (germline): SGHDN, FVKESK. Trimming took off 0 bases at V and 8 bases at J, with 8 bases between the two ends. This chain's CDR3 is CASSQDMRYEQFF. The CDR3, as DNA: TGTGCCAGCAGCCAAGATATGAGGTATGAGCAGTTCTTC. Full variable domain (outside the CDR3, taken from reference TRBV14 and TRBJ2-1): EAGVTQFPSHSVIEKGQTVTLRCDPISGHDNLYWYRRVMGKEIKFLLHFVKESKQDESGMPNNRFLAERTGGTYSTLKVQPAELEDSGVYFCASSQDMRYEQFFGPGTRLTVL.

Comments on this clonotype: This could be a read error, since a much larger clone is one nucleotide away. The V and J genes are TRBV10-3 and TRBJ1-2; D perhaps matches TRBD1 (6 bases). Trimming stripped 7 bases from V and 3 bases from J, with 15 bases between. CDR3 length: 14 residues. Germline CDR1 is ENHRY and CDR2 is SYGVKD. As DNA, the CDR3 is TGTGCCATCACAAGGGACACCACACACTATGGCTACACCTTC. Its translation is CAITRDTTHYGYTF.

The table lists this clonotype with a count of one. One end of the junction fails to match germline, which may point to a read error. The chain is built from TRBV5-6 and TRBJ1-1; tentatively, D is TRBD1 (6 bases). The germline V gene has CDR1 SGHDT and CDR2 YYEEEE. CDR3 length: 16 amino acids. The CDR3 coding sequence is TGTGCCAGCAGTCCAATACAGGGCTCTTCGAACACTGGAGCTTTCTTT. Its translation: CASSPIQGSSNTGAFF.

About this clonotype itself: Mismatch with germline at one junction end may stem from a read error. CDR3 amino acids: CRVEEMAGGLWYF. In DNA, the CDR3 is TGCAGAGTTGAGGAAATGGCGGGAGGGCTCTGGTACTTC. V gene TRBV29-1 combines with J gene TRBJ2-5; 9 bases match TRBD2. The CDR3 contains 13 residues. Germline CDR1 SQVTM, CDR2 ANQGSEA.